Detailed here is one TCR beta chain. This specimen comes from a study of blood T cell repertoires in COVID-19. Across the whole study: From T cells, B-cell-depleted T cells, or PBMCs came the material, which was cDNA or gDNA.

The CDR3 spans 14 residues. Germline CDR1 is KGHDR and CDR2 is SFDVKD. V was pared by 9 bases and J by 7 bases, with 8 bases of the junction left unmatched. Authors' analysis steps: It was from reference gene primer amplification that nucleated cell counts were estimated. Clones were read by immunoSEQ multiplex PCR, and TCRdb kept only the in-frame ones, dropping some. That table gives V, J and clone size, and the DNA gave D and trimming. The sample includes some 250,000 clones, approximately 86% of them seen just once. The J gene is TRBJ2-1, the V gene TRBV24-1, with TRBD2 matching over 10 bases. Sequencing used peripheral blood. The TCR comes from a woman in her thirties who had recovered from COVID-19. CDR3 bases: TGTGCCACCCAAGCGGGGGGGCCCGGAAATGAGCAGTTCTTC. Its protein is CATQAGGPGNEQFF.